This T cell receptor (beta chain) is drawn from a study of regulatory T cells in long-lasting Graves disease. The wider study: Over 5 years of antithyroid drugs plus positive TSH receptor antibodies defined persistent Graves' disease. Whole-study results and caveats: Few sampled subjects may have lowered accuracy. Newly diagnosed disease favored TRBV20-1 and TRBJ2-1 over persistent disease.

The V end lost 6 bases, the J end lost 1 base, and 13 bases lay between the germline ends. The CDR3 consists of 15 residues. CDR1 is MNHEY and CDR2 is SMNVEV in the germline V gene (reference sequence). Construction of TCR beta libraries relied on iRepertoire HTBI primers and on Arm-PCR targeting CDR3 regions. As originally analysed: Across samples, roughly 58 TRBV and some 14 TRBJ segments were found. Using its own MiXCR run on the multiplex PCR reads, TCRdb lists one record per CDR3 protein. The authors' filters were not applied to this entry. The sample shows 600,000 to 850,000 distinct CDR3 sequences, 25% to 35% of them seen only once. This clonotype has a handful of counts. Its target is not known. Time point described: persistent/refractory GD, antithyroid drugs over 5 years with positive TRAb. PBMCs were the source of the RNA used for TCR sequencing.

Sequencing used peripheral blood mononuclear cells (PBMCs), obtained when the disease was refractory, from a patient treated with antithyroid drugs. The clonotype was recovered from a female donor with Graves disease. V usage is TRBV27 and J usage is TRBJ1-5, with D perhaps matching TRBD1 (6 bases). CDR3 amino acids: CASRVQGGSNQPQHF. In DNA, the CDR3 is TGTGCCAGCAGAGTACAGGGAGGGAGCAATCAGCCCCAGCATTTT.